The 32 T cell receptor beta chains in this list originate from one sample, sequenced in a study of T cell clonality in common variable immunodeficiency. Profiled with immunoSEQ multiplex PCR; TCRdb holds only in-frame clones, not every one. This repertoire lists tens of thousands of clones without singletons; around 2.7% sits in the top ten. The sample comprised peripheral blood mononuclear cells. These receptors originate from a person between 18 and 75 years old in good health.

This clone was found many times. The CDR3 reads CASSYVTGGPEAFF. CDR3 DNA, as far as it was read: TGTGCCAGCAGTTACGTCACGGGGGGCCCTGAA. The gene calls are TRBV6-2 or TRBV6-3 and TRBJ1-1; tentative D call: TRBD1 (6 bases). Read sequence stops 3 residues before the CDR3 end, and the germline J gene provides the missing end. Germline CDR1 and CDR2: MNHEY and SVGEGT. V was trimmed by 2 bases and J by 6 bases, leaving 13 bases between them. The CDR3 length is 14 residues.

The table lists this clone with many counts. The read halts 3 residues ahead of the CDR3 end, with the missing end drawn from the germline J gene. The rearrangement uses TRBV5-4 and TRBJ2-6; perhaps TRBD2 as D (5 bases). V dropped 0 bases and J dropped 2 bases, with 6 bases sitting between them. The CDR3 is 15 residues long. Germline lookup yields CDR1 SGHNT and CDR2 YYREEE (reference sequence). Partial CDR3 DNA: TGTGCCAGCAGCTTGGAGAGGGCTGGGGCCAACGTC. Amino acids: CASSLERAGANV. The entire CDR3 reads CASSLERAGANVLTF.

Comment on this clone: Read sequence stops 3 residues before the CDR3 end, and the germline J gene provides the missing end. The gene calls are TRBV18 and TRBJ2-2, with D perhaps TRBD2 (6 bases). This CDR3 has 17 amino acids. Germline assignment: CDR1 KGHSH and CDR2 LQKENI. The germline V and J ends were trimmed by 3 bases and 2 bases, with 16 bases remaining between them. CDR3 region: CASSPLEGRSNTGELFF. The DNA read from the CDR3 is TGTGCCAGCTCACCCCTGGAGGGGCGGAGTAACACCGGGGAG.

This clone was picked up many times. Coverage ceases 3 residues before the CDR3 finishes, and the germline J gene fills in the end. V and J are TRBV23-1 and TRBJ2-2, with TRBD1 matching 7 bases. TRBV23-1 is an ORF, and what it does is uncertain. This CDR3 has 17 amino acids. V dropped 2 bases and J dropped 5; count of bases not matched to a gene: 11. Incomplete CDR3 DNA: TGCGCCAGCAGTCAACCCGACAGGGCTAAACGGACCGGGGAG. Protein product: CASSQPDRAKRTGE. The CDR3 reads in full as CASSQPDRAKRTGELFF.

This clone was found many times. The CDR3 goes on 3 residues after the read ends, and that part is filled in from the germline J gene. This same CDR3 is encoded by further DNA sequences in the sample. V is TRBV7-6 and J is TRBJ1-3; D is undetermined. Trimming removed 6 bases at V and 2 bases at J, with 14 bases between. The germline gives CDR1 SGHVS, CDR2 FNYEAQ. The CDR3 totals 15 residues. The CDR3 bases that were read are TGTGCCAGCAGTCCCATAGCGCTACCTGGAAACACC. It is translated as CASSPIALPGNT. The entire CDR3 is CASSPIALPGNTIYF.

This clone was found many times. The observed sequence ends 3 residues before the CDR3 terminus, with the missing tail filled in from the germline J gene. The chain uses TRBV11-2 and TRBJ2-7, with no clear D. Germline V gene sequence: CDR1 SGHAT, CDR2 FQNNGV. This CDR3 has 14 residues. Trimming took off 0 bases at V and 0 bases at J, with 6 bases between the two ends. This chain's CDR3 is CASSLEELSYEQYF. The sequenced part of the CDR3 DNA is TGTGCCAGCAGCTTAGAAGAGCTCTCCTACGAG.

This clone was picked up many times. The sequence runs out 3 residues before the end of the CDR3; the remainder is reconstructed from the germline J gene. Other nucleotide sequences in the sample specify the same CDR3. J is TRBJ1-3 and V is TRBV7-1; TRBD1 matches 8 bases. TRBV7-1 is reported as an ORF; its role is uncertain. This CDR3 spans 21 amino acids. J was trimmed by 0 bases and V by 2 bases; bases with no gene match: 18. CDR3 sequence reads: CASSSNPRTGNNRHSGNTIYF. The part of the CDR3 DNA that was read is TGTGCCAGCAGCTCAAACCCCAGGACAGGGAACAATCGCCACTCTGGAAACACC.

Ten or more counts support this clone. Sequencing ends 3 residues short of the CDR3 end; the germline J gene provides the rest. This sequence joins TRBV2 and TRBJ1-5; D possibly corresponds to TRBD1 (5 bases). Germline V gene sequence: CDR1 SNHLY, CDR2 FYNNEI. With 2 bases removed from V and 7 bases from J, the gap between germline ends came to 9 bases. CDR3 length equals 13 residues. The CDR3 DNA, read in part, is TGTGCCAGCAGTGAAAGGGGAATCCAGCCC. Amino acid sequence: CASSERGIQP. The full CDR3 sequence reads CASSERGIQPQHF.

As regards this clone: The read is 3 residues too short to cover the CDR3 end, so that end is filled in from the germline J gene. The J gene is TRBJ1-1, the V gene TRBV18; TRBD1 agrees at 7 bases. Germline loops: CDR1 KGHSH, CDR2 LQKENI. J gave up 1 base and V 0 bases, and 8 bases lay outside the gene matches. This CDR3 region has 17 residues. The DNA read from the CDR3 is TGTGCCAGCTCACCACCAGGGGGACACAGGGGGAACACTGAA. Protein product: CASSPPGGHRGNTE. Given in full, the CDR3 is CASSPPGGHRGNTEAFF.

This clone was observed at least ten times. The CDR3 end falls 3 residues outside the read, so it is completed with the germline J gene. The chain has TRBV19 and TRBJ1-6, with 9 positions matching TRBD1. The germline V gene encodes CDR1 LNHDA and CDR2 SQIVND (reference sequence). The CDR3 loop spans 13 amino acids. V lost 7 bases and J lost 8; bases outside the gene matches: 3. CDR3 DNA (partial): TGTGCCAGTAAGAGGACAGGGGATTCACCC. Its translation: CASKRTGDSP. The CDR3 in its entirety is CASKRTGDSPLHF.

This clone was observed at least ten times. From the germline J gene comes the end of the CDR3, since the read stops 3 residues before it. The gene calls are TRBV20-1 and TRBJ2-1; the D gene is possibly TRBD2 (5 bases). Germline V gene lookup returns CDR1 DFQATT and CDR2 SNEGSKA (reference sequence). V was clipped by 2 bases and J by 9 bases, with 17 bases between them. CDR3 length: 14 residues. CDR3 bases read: TGCAGTGCTAGACACTCCCCGCGGGCGATTGAG. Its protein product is CSARHSPRAIE. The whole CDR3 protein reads CSARHSPRAIEQFF.

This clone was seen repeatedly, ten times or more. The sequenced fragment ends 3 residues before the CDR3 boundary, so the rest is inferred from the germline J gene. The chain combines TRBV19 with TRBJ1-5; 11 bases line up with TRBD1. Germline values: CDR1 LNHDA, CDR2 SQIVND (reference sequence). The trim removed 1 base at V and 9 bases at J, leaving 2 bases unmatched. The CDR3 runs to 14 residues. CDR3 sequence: CASSIVGQGAPQHF. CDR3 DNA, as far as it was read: TGTGCCAGTAGTATAGTTGGACAGGGGGCGCCC. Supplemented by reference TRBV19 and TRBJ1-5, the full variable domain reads DGGITQSPKYLFRKEGQNVTLSCEQNLNHDAMYWYRQDPGQGLRLIYYSQIVNDFQKGDIAEGYSVSREKKESFPLTVTSAQKNPTAFYLCASSIVGQGAPQHFGDGTRLSIL.

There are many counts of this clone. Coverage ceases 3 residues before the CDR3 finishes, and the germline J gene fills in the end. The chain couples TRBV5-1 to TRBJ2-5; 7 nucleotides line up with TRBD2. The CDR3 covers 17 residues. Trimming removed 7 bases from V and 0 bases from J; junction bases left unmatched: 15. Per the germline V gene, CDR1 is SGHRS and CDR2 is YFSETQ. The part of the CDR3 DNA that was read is TGCGCCAGCTCGGGGGGACTTCTTTTGAGGAACCAAGAGACC. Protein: CASSGGLLLRNQET. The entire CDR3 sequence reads CASSGGLLLRNQETQYF.

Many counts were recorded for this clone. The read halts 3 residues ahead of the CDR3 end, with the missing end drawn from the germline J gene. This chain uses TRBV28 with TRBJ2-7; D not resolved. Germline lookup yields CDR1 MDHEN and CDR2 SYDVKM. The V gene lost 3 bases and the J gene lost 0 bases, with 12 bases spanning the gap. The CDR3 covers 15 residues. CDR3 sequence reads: CASSLTASPSYEQYF. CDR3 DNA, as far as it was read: TGTGCCAGCAGTTTGACTGCGTCACCCTCCTACGAG.

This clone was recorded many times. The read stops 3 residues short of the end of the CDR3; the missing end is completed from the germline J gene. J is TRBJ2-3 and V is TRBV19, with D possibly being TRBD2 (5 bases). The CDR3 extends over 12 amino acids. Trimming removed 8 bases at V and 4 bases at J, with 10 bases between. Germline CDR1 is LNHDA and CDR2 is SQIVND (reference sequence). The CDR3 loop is CASRGRSDTQYF. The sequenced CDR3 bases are TGTGCCAGTCGGGGTCGCTCAGATACG.

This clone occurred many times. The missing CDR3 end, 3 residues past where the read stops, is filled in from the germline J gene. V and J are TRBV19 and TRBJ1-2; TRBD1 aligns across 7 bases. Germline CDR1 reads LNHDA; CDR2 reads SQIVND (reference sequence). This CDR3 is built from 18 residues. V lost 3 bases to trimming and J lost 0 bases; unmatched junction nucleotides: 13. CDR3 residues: CASSIVSVGDRSNYGYTF. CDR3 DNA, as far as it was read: TGTGCCAGTAGTATTGTAAGTGTGGGGGACAGATCTAACTATGGC.

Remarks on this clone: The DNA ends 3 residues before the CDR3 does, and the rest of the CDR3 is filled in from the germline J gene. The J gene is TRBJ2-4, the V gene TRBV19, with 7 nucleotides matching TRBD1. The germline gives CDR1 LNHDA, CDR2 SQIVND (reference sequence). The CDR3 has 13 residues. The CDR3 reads CASREQGIHGQYF. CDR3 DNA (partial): TGTGCCAGTAGAGAACAGGGGATTCATGGT.

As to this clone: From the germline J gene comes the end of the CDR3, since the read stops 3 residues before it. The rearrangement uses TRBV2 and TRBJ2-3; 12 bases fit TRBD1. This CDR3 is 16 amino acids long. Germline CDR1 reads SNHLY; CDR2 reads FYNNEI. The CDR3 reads CASSARGTGGRETQYF. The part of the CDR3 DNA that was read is TGTGCCAGCAGTGCTCGCGGGACAGGGGGCCGAGAGACG. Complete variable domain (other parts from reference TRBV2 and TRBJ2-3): EPEVTQTPSHQVTQMGQEVILRCVPISNHLYFYWYRQILGQKVEFLVSFYNNEISEKSEIFDDQFSVERPDGSNFTLKIRSTKLEDSAMYFCASSARGTGGRETQYFGPGTRLTVL.

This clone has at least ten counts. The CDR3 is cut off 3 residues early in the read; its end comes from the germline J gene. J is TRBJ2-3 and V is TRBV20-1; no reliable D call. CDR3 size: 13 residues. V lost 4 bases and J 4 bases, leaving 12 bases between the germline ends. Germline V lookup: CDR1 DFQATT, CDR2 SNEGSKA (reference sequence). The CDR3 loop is CSAKPMTADTQYF. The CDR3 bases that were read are TGCAGTGCTAAACCAATGACTGCAGATACG.

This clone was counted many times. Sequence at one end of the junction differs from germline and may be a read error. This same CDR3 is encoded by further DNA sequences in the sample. CDR3 bases read: TGCAGTGCCAGAGGCGGCGGCAACGGAAACACC. Protein sequence: CSARGGGNGNT. The full-length CDR3 reads as CSARGGGNGNTIYF. The chain is built from TRBV20-1 and TRBJ1-3; D unresolved. Coverage ceases 3 residues before the CDR3 finishes, and the germline J gene fills in the end. Germline V gene lookup returns CDR1 DFQATT and CDR2 SNEGSKA (reference sequence). The CDR3 has 14 residues.

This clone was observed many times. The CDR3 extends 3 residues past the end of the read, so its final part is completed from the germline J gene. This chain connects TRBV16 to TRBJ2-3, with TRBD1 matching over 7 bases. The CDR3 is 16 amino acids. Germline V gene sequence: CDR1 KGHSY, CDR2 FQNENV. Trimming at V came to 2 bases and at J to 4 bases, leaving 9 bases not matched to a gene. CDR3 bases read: TGTGCCAGCAGCCAACAGTCGACCGGGACAGCAGATACG. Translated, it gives CASSQQSTGTADT. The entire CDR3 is CASSQQSTGTADTQYF.

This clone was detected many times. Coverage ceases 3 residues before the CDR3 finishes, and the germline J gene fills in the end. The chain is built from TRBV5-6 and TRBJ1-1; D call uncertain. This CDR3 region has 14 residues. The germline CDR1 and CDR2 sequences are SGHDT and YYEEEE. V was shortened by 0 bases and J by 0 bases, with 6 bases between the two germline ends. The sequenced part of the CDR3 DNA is TGTGCCAGCAGCTTGGGACACTTGAACACTGAA. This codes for CASSLGHLNTE. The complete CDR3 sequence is CASSLGHLNTEAFF.

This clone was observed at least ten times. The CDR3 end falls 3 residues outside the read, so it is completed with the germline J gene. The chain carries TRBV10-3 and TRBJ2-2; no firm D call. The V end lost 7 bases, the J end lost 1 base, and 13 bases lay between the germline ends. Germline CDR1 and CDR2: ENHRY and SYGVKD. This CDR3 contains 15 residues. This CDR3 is CAITGSERNTGELFF. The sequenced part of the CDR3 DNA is TGTGCCATCACCGGGTCGGAGCGGAACACCGGGGAG.

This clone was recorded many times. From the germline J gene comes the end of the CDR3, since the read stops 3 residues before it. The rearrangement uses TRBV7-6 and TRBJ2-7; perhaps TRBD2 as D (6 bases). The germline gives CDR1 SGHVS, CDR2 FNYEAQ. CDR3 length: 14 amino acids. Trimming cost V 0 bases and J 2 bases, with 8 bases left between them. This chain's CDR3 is CASSLAAGTYEQYF. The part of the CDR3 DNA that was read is TGTGCCAGCAGCTTAGCGGCGGGGACCTACGAG.

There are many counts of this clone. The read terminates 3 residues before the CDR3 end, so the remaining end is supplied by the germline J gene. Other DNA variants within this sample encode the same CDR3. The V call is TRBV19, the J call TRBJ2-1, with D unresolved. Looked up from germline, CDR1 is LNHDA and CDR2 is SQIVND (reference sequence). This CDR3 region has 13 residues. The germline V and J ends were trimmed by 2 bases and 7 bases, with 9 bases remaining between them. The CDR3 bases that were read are TGTGCCAGTAGTATAAATCCCGCGAATGAG. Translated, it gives CASSINPANE. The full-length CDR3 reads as CASSINPANEQFF. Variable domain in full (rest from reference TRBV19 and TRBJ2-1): DGGITQSPKYLFRKEGQNVTLSCEQNLNHDAMYWYRQDPGQGLRLIYYSQIVNDFQKGDIAEGYSVSREKKESFPLTVTSAQKNPTAFYLCASSINPANEQFFGPGTRLTVL.

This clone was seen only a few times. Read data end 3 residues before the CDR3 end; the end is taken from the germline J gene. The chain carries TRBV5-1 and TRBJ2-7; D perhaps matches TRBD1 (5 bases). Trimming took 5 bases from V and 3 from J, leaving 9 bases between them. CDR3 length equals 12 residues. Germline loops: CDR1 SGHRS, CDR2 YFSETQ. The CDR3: CASRRTNYEQYF. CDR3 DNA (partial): TGCGCCAGCAGACGGACAAACTACGAG.

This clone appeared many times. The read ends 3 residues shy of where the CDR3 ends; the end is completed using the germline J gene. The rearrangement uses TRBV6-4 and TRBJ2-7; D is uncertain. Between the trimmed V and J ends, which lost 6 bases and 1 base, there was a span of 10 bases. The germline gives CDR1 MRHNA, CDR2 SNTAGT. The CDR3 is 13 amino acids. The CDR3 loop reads CASSYSESYEQYF. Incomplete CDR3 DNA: TGTGCCAGCAGCTACTCCGAGTCCTACGAG.

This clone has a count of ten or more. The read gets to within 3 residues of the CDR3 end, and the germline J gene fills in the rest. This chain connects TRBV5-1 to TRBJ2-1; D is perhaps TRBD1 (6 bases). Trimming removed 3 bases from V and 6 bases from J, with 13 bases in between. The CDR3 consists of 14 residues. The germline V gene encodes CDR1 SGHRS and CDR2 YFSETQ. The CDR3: CASSSGTKVNEQFF. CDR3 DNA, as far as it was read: TGCGCCAGCAGCTCCGGGACAAAGGTCAATGAG.

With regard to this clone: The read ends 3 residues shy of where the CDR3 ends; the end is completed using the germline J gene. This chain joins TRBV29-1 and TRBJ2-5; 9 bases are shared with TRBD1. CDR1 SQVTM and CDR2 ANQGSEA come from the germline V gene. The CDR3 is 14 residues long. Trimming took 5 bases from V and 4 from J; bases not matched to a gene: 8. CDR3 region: CSVWTGDVGETQYF. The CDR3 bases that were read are TGCAGCGTTTGGACAGGGGATGTGGGAGAGACC.

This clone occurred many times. The CDR3 loop reads CASSFGGNYEQYF. CDR3 bases read: TGTGCCAGCAGCTTTGGCGGGAACTACGAG. The rearrangement joins TRBV7-9 to TRBJ2-7; a weak D match, TRBD2 (6 bases). The read gets to within 3 residues of the CDR3 end, and the germline J gene fills in the rest. CDR1 is SEHNR, CDR2 FQNEAQ, per germline (reference sequence). This CDR3 region has 13 residues. V lost 3 bases to trimming and J lost 3 bases, with 9 bases between them.

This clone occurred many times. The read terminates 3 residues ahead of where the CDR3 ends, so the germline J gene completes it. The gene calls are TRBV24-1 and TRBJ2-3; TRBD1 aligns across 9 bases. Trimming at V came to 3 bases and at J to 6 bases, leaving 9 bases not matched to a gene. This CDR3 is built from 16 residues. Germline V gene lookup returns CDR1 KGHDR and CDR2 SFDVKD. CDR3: CATSDPGGQGRDTQYF. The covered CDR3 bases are TGTGCCACCAGTGATCCCGGCGGACAGGGGAGGGATACG.

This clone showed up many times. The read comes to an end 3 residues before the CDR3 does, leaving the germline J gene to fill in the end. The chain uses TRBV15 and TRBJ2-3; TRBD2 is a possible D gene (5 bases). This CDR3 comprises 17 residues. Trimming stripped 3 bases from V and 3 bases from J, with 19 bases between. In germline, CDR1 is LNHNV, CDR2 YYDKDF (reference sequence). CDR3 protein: CATSSDGGRGMTDTQYF. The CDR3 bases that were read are TGTGCCACCAGCAGCGACGGCGGACGGGGTATGACAGATACG.